These 16 T cell receptor beta chains were all obtained from the same sample, sequenced in a study of OX40 agonist ivuxolimab in advanced cancers. Only in-frame clones appear in the TCRdb table, and some are missing; sequencing was by immunoSEQ multiplex PCR. This sample has around 65,000 clones, with 75% to 95% found just once. Sequences were derived from CD4+ or CD8+ T cells sorted from blood, sampled in a trial of the OX40 agonist ivuxolimab. The receptors were sampled from an adult with an advanced solid tumor such as melanoma, head and neck, liver or kidney cancer.

The chain uses TRBV5-4 and TRBJ2-1; 8 bases align to TRBD2. The CDR3 loop spans 17 amino acids. The germline V gene encodes CDR1 SGHNT and CDR2 YYREEE (reference sequence). V lost 3 bases and J lost 0; bases outside the gene matches: 8. The CDR3 reads CASSSTLAGSSYNEQFF. The DNA of the CDR3 is TGTGCCAGCAGCTCCACTTTAGCGGGGAGCTCCTACAATGAGCAGTTCTTC.

This clone came up once. The V gene is TRBV25-1, the J gene TRBJ1-1; 9 bases agree with TRBD1. CDR1 and CDR2 from the germline V gene are MGHDK and SYGVNS. V was pared by 2 bases and J by 0 bases, with 7 bases of the junction left unmatched. The CDR3 loop spans 17 amino acids. This chain's CDR3 is CASSEGLGQGLNTEAFF. The CDR3 DNA is TGTGCCAGCAGTGAAGGGCTGGGACAGGGCCTGAACACTGAAGCTTTCTTT.

The chain links TRBV9 to TRBJ2-1; D might be TRBD1 (5 bases). The CDR3 contains 13 residues. Germline CDR1 reads SGDLS; CDR2 reads YYNGEE. Trimming left V 3 bases short and J 7 bases short, with 11 bases between. CDR3: CASSADSGNEQFF. As DNA, the CDR3 is TGTGCCAGCAGCGCCGACAGTGGGAATGAGCAGTTCTTC.

This clone occurred once. The chain recombines TRBV6-5 with TRBJ2-7; a possible D gene is TRBD2 (6 bases). V was cut by 0 bases and J by 0 bases, with 6 bases left in between. CDR3 length equals 14 residues. Germline CDR1 MNHEY, CDR2 SVGAGI. The CDR3 region is CASSYSAGSYEQYF. For the CDR3, the DNA is TGTGCCAGCAGTTACTCAGCGGGCTCCTACGAGCAGTACTTC.

The V and J genes are TRBV7-3 and TRBJ2-2; maybe TRBD2 (6 bases). There are 16 residues in the CDR3. The ends were cut back, 5 bases at V and 2 bases at J, with 15 bases in the middle. The germline gives CDR1 SGHTA, CDR2 FQGTGA. CDR3 coding DNA: TGTGCCAGCAGCCACCGGGACTCTCCTAACACCGGGGAGCTGTTTTTT. Protein sequence: CASSHRDSPNTGELFF.

The gene calls are TRBV4-1 and TRBJ2-3, with D perhaps TRBD1 or TRBD2 (6 bases each). The V gene's germline CDR1 is MGHRA and CDR2 YSYEKL. The V end lost 8 bases, the J end lost 3 bases, and 15 bases lay between the germline ends. The CDR3 covers 14 residues. CDR3 sequence (DNA): TGCGCCAGCGAGGGGGGATCAGGTACAGATACGCAGTATTTT. The encoded protein is CASEGGSGTDTQYF.

The chain couples TRBV7-8 to TRBJ1-5, with TRBD1 matching over 9 bases. From germline, CDR1 is SGHVS and CDR2 FQNEAQ. The ends lost 4 bases at V and 7 bases at J; junction bases unmatched: 8. The length of the CDR3 is 15 residues. CDR3 sequence (DNA): TGTGCCAGCAGCTCAGGGACAGGGCATAGACAGCCCCAGCATTTT. Translated: CASSSGTGHRQPQHF.

This chain joins TRBV7-8 and TRBJ1-4, with 9 bases aligning to TRBD1. Germline loops: CDR1 SGHVS, CDR2 FQNEAQ. This CDR3 is 15 amino acids long. V lost 5 bases and J lost 8; bases outside the gene matches: 9. The CDR3 DNA reads as TGTGCCAGCAGCAGGGGGGACAGGGCAAACGAAAAACTGTTTTTT. The encoded protein is CASSRGDRANEKLFF.

Judged by abundance, this clone is large. The chain joins TRBV19 to TRBJ2-7, with D perhaps being TRBD1 or TRBD2 (5 bases each). CDR1 is LNHDA and CDR2 is SQIVND in the germline V gene (reference sequence). The CDR3 is made up of 13 amino acids. V was shortened by 4 bases and J by 3 bases, with 10 bases between the two germline ends. The CDR3 spells CASSNGDLYEQYF. CDR3 in DNA: TGTGCCAGTAGTAATGGGGACCTCTACGAGCAGTACTTC.

This clone has just one count. The gene calls are TRBV27 and TRBJ1-5; D remains unclear. V dropped 5 bases and J dropped 4 bases, with 15 bases sitting between them. CDR1 MNHEY and CDR2 SMNVEV come from the germline V gene (reference sequence). CDR3 size: 15 residues. CDR3 sequence: CASSPGLPRNQPQHF. In DNA form, the CDR3 reads TGTGCCAGCAGTCCCGGATTACCGAGAAATCAGCCCCAGCATTTT.

The V and J genes are TRBV21-1 and TRBJ1-4; the table's D call of TRBD1 was not tested on the DNA. TRBV21-1 is classified as a pseudogene. There are 15 residues in the CDR3. Here the CDR3 reads CASSPHAGAEEKLFF. CDR3 nucleotides: TGTGCCAGCAGCCCTCACGCAGGGGCGGAGGAAAAACTGTTTTTT.

The V and J genes are TRBV29-1 and TRBJ2-7; either TRBD1 or TRBD2 may supply D (5 bases each). Germline values: CDR1 SQVTM, CDR2 ANQGSEA. V lost 4 bases, J lost 3 bases, and 19 bases lay in between. The CDR3 is 15 residues long. Written as DNA, the CDR3 is TGCAGCGTTGTAGGGGAGAGGCAGGGTAACTACGAGCAGTACTTC. Amino acid sequence: CSVVGERQGNYEQYF.

The chain couples TRBV4-3 to TRBJ1-4; the match to TRBD1 covers 10 bases. CDR3 size: 18 residues. After removal of 0 bases from V and 3 bases from J, the junction contained 7 bases not matched to a gene. Germline V gives CDR1 LGHNA, CDR2 YSLEER. In nucleotides, the CDR3 is TGCGCCAGCAGCCAAGATCATTTTGGACAGGGGGCTAATGAAAAACTGTTTTTT. It is translated as CASSQDHFGQGANEKLFF.

This rearrangement joins TRBV10-3 to TRBJ1-2, with D tentatively TRBD1 (5 bases). Germline V CDR1 and CDR2: ENHRY, SYGVKD. The CDR3 contains 15 residues. Trimming took off 3 bases at V and 0 bases at J, with 11 bases between the two ends. As DNA, the CDR3 is TGTGCCATCAGTGATCGGACAAAAGCTAACTATGGCTACACCTTC. Its protein is CAISDRTKANYGYTF.

The rearrangement uses TRBV27 and TRBJ1-5; D may be TRBD1 (6 bases). The V end was cut by 0 bases, the J end by 6 bases, with 15 bases between. The CDR3 has 16 residues. CDR1 and CDR2 (germline): MNHEY, SMNVEV (reference sequence). CDR3: CASSLSGQGQGQPQHF. The DNA of the CDR3 is TGTGCCAGCAGTTTATCTGGGCAGGGGCAGGGTCAGCCCCAGCATTTT.

The CDR3 region is CASSQEPLAGVPNEQFF. In DNA, the CDR3 is TGCGCCAGCAGCCAAGAACCCTTAGCGGGAGTCCCGAATGAGCAGTTCTTC. The chain couples TRBV4-1 to TRBJ2-1, with 9 bases fitting TRBD2. CDR1 is MGHRA, CDR2 YSYEKL, per germline. V dropped 0 bases and J dropped 7; count of bases not matched to a gene: 10. CDR3 length equals 17 residues.